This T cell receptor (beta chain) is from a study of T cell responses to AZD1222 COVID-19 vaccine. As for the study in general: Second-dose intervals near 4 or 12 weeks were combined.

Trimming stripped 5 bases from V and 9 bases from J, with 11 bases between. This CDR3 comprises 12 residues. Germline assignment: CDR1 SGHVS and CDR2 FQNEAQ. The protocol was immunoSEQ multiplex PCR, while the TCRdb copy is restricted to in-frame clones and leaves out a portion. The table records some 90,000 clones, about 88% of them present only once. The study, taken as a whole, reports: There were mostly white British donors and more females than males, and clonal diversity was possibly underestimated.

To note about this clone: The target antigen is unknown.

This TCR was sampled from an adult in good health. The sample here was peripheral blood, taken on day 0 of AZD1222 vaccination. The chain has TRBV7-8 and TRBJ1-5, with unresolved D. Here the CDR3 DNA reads TGTGCCAGCAGCCAACAGTTGGGGCCCCAGCATTTT. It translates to CASSQQLGPQHF.